These 15 T cell receptor beta chains were sequenced from one sample in a study of T cell repertoires in cytomegalovirus infection. TCRdb analysed the reads with MiXCR anew, one entry per CDR3 protein. This table has 480,000 or so distinct CDR3 sequences, 11% appearing once. The specimen sequenced was PBMCs. Receptor source: a human donor in good health (CMV status not recorded). Some clones in this sample may be carry-over from other donors' samples.

This clonotype came up many times. This CDR3 reads CATSARDRPNYGYTF. CDR3 bases: TGTGCCACCAGCGCCCGGGACAGACCTAACTATGGCTACACCTTC. V usage is TRBV15 and J usage is TRBJ1-2; 7 nucleotides align to TRBD1. Per germline, CDR1 LNHNV and CDR2 YYDKDF (reference sequence). Trimming cost V 5 bases and J 0 bases; bases outside gene matches: 6. The CDR3 sequence is 15 residues long.

This clonotype has just a few counts. This rearrangement joins TRBV20-1 to TRBJ1-3; D unresolved. V was clipped by 1 base and J by 4 bases, with 14 bases between them. The CDR3 contains 15 residues. CDR1 and CDR2 (germline): DFQATT, SNEGSKA (reference sequence). CDR3 sequence (DNA): TGCAGTGCTAGAGTCGCTAGATCGTCCGGAAACACCATATATTTT. Its translation: CSARVARSSGNTIYF.

At least ten counts were recorded for this clonotype. The chain employs TRBV3-1 and TRBJ1-5; D unclear. The CDR3 is made up of 13 amino acids. The germline V and J ends were trimmed by 1 base and 12 bases, with 13 bases remaining between them. The germline CDR1 and CDR2 sequences are LGHDT and YNNKEL (reference sequence). CDR3 nucleotides: TGTGCCAGCAGCCAAGTTCCGGGGAGGAACCAGCATTTT. Protein sequence: CASSQVPGRNQHF.

The V and J genes are TRBV19 and TRBJ2-1; 8 bases are a match to TRBD1. The CDR3 sequence is 16 residues long. Germline V lookup: CDR1 LNHDA, CDR2 SQIVND (reference sequence). V gave up 8 bases and J gave up 4 bases; unmatched junction bases: 13. Here the CDR3 reads CASRPTGTGGYNEQFF. The CDR3 DNA follows: TGTGCCAGTCGGCCCACAGGGACAGGAGGATACAATGAGCAGTTCTTC.

This clonotype was observed many times. The chain recombines TRBV7-8 with TRBJ2-5; maybe TRBD1 (6 bases). The CDR3 is 17 residues long. Trimming stripped 2 bases from V and 0 bases from J, with 16 bases between. Germline V lookup: CDR1 SGHVS, CDR2 FQNEAQ. The CDR3, as DNA: TGTGCCAGCAGCTTATTGGGTTTAACAGGGTACCAAGAGACCCAGTACTTC. Protein sequence: CASSLLGLTGYQETQYF. The variable domain in full, completed from reference TRBV7-8 and TRBJ2-5, reads GAGVSQSPRYKVAKRGQDVALRCDPISGHVSLFWYQQALGQGPEFLTYFQNEAQLDKSGLPSDRFFAERPEGSVSTLKIQRTQQEDSAVYLCASSLLGLTGYQETQYFGPGTRLLVL.

V is TRBV20-1 and J is TRBJ2-1; 8 nucleotides agree with TRBD2. V lost 4 bases and J lost 9; bases outside the gene matches: 14. In germline, CDR1 is DFQATT, CDR2 SNEGSKA (reference sequence). This CDR3 is built from 15 residues. CDR3 DNA: TGCAGTGCTAACGGAGGTGGACTAGCAGGTGGTGAGCAGTTCTTC. This gives the protein CSANGGGLAGGEQFF.

This clonotype was seen many times. The rearrangement joins TRBV10-1 to TRBJ1-2; tentative D call: TRBD1 (5 bases). Germline values: CDR1 WNHNN, CDR2 SYGVQD (reference sequence). This CDR3 has 17 residues. Trimming removed 2 bases at V and 4 bases at J, with 20 bases between. The CDR3 DNA follows: TGCGCCAGCAGTGAGCCCATAAACCAACAGGCGTCCTATGGCTACACCTTC. Translated: CASSEPINQQASYGYTF.

This clonotype was detected many times. This rearrangement joins TRBV19 to TRBJ1-5; maybe TRBD1 (6 bases). The CDR3 consists of 13 residues. V lost 7 bases and J lost 1, with 8 bases in between. The germline V gene has CDR1 LNHDA and CDR2 SQIVND (reference sequence). CDR3 sequence (DNA): TGTGCCAGTATGGACAGAAGCAATCAGCCCCAGCATTTT. This gives the protein CASMDRSNQPQHF.

This clonotype was seen repeatedly, ten times or more. V gene TRBV6-1 combines with J gene TRBJ1-6; D ambiguous. This CDR3 has 14 residues. Per the germline V gene, CDR1 is MNHNS and CDR2 is SASEGT. V was pared by 5 bases and J by 10 bases, with 15 bases between. DNA of the CDR3: TGTGCCAGCAGTAAGAGGGTAATCGACTCACCCCTCCACTTT. Encoded protein: CASSKRVIDSPLHF.

Note on this clonotype: A much larger clone sits a single nucleotide away, making a read error possible. V and J are TRBV4-1 and TRBJ2-7, with D possibly TRBD1 on 6 matching bases. The CDR3 covers 15 residues. Germline CDR1 is MGHRA and CDR2 is YSYEKL. Trimming left V 1 base short and J 5 bases short, with 15 bases between. CDR3 amino acids: CASSQGWQGTNEQYF. The CDR3 bases are TGCGCCAGCAGCCAAGGGTGGCAGGGGACCAACGAGCAGTACTTC.

The chain has TRBV4-2 and TRBJ2-7; TRBD1 agrees at 8 bases. The CDR3 is 15 amino acids. Trimming at V came to 0 bases and at J to 4 bases, leaving 5 bases not matched to a gene. Germline lookup yields CDR1 LGHNA and CDR2 YNFKEQ. CDR3 sequence (DNA): TGTGCCAGCAGCCAAGATCCAGGGGGCCCATACGAGCAGTACTTC. Amino acid sequence: CASSQDPGGPYEQYF.

In its sample, this clonotype was seen many times. The rearrangement uses TRBV7-9 and TRBJ1-2, with 9 bases identical to TRBD1. The CDR3 totals 13 residues. Trimming took 7 bases from V and 7 from J; bases not matched to a gene: 7. Germline V gives CDR1 SEHNR, CDR2 FQNEAQ (reference sequence). CDR3 sequence reads: CASTRTGEAGYTF. CDR3 in DNA: TGTGCCAGCACCCGGACAGGGGAAGCTGGCTACACCTTC.

CDR3 residues: CASSLWGQAFF. The CDR3 DNA sequence: TGTGCCAGCAGTTTATGGGGGCAAGCTTTCTTT. The V gene is TRBV12-3 or TRBV12-4, the J gene TRBJ1-1; D perhaps matches TRBD1 (6 bases). There are 11 residues in the CDR3. The V end was cut by 2 bases, the J end by 9 bases, with 7 bases between.

The chain joins TRBV10-2 to TRBJ2-1; 11 bases match TRBD2. The CDR3 totals 19 residues. V was pared by 4 bases and J by 0 bases, with 11 bases of the junction left unmatched. CDR1 and CDR2 (germline): WSHSY, SAAADI. CDR3: CASSGTSGQQFSSYNEQFF. The CDR3 DNA is TGCGCCAGCAGTGGGACTAGCGGGCAACAGTTTAGCTCCTACAATGAGCAGTTCTTC.

The chain joins TRBV5-1 to TRBJ1-2, with 7 bases that match TRBD1. Germline V gene lookup returns CDR1 SGHRS and CDR2 YFSETQ. The junction had 6 bases not matched to a gene; V was cut back by 0 bases and J by 4 bases. The CDR3 is 15 residues long. Written as DNA, the CDR3 is TGCGCCAGCAGCTTGGCGGCAGGGGGGAGCTATGGCTACACCTTC. This gives the protein CASSLAAGGSYGYTF.